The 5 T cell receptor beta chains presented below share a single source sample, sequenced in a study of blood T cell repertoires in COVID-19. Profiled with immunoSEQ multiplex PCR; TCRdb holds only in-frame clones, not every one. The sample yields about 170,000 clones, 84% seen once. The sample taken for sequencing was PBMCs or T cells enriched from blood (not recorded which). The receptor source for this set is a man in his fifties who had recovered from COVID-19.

This CDR3 reads CASSIQGKNTEAFF. The CDR3 DNA reads TGCGCCAGCAGCATACAGGGGAAGAACACTGAAGCTTTCTTT. The chain joins TRBV5-1 to TRBJ1-1, with TRBD1 matching 7 bases. Germline V gene sequence: CDR1 SGHRS, CDR2 YFSETQ. The V and J ends lost 4 bases and 1 base, in that order; junction bases with no gene match: 4. This CDR3 is built from 14 residues.

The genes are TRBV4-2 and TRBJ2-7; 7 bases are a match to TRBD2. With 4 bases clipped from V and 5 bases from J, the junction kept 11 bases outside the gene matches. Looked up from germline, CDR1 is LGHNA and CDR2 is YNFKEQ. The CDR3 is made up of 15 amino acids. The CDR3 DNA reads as TGTGCCAGCAGCCCCGGGACCGTACGGGGGGACGAGCAGTACTTC. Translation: CASSPGTVRGDEQYF.

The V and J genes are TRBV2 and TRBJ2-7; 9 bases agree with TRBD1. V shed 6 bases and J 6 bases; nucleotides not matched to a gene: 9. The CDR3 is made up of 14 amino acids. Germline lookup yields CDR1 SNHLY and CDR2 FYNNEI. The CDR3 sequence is CASSKGQGKSEQYF. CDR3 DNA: TGTGCCAGCAGCAAGGGACAGGGTAAATCCGAGCAGTACTTC. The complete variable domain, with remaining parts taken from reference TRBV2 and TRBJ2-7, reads EPEVTQTPSHQVTQMGQEVILRCVPISNHLYFYWYRQILGQKVEFLVSFYNNEISEKSEIFDDQFSVERPDGSNFTLKIRSTKLEDSAMYFCASSKGQGKSEQYFGPGTRLTVT.

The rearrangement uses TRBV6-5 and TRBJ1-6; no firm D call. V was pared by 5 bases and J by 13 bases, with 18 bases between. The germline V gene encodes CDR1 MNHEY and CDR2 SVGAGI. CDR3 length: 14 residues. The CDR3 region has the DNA TGTGCCAGCAGTAGAACGAGAACCTCGAATCCCCTCCACTTT. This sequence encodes CASSRTRTSNPLHF.

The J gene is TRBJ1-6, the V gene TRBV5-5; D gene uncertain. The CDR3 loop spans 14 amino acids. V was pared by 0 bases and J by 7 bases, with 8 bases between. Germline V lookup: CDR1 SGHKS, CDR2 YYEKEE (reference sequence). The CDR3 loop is CASSLGSPNSPLHF. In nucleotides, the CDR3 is TGTGCCAGCAGCTTGGGTAGTCCCAATTCACCCCTCCACTTT.